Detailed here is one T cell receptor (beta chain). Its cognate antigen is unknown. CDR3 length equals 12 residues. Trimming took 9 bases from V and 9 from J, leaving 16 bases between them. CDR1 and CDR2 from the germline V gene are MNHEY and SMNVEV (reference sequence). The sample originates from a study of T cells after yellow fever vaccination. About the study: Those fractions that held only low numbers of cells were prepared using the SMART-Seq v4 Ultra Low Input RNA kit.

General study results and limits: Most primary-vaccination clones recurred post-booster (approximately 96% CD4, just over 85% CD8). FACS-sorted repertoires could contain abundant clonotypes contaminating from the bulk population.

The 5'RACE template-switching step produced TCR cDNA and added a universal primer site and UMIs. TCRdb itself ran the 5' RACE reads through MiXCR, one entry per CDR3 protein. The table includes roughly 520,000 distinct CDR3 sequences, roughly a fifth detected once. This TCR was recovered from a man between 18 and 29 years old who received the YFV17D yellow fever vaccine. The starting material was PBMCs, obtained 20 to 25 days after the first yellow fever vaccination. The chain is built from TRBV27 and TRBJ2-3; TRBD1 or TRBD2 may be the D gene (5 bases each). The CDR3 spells CASLDWGRTQYF. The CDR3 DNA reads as TGTGCCAGTCTCGACTGGGGACGAACGCAGTATTTT.